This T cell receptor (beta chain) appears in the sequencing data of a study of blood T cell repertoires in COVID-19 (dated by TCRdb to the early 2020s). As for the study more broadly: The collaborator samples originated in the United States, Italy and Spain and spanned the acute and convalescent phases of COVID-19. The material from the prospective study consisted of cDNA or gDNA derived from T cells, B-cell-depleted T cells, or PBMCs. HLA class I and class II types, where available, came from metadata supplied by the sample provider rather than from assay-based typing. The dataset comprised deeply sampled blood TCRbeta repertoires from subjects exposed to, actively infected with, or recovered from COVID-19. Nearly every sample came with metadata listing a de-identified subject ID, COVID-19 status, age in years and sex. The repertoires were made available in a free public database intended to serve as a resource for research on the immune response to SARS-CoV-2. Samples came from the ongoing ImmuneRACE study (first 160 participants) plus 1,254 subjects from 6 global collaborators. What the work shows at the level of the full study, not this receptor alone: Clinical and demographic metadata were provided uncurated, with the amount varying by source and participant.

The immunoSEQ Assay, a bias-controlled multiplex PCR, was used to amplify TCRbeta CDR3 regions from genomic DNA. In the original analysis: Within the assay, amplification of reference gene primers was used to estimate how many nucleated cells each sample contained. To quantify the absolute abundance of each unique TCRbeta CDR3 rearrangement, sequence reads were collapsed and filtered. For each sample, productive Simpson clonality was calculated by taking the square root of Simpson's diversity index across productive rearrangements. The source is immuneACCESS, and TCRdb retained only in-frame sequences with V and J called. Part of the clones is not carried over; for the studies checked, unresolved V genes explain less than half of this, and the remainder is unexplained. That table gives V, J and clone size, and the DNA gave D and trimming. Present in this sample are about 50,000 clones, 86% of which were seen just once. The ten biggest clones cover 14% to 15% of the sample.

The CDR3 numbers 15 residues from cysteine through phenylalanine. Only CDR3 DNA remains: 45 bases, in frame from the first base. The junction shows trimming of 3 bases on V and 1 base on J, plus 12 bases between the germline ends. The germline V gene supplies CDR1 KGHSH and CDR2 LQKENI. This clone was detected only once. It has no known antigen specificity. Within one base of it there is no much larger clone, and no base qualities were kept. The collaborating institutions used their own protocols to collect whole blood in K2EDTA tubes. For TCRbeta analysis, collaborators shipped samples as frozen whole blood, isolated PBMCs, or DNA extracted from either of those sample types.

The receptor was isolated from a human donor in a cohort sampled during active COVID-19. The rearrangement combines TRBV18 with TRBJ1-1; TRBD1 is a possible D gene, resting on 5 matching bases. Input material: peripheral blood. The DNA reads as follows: TGTGCCAGCTCACCGGGAGGGGTCTCGAACACTGAAGCTTTCTTT. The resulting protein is CASSPGGVSNTEAFF.